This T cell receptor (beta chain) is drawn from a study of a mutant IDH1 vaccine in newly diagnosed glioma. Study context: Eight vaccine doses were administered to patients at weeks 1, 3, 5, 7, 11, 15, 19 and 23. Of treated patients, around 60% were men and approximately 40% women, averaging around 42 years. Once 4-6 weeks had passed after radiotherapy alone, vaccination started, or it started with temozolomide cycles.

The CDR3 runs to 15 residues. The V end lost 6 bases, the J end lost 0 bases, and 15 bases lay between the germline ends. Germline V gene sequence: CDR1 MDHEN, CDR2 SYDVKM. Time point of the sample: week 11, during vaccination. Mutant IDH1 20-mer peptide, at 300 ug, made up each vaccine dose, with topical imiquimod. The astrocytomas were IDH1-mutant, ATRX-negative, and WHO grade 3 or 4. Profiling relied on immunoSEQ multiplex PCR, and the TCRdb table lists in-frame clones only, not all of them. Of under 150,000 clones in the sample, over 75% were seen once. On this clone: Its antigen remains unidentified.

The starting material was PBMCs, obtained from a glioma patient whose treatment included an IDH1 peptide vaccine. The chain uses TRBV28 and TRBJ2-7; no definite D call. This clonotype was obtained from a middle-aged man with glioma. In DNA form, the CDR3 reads TGTGCCAGCAGATCAGGTGACGGTTCCTCCTACGAGCAGTACTTC. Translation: CASRSGDGSSYEQYF.